Below, 14 T cell receptor beta chains from the same sample are listed, as sequenced in a study of T cell responses to AZD1222 COVID-19 vaccine. Assay: immunoSEQ multiplex PCR; the TCRdb copy retains only in-frame clones and omits some. This sample has 120,000 or so clones, with around nine tenths found just once. This specimen was peripheral blood, taken on day 0 of AZD1222 vaccination. The receptors stem from an adult in good health.

The J gene is TRBJ2-7, the V gene TRBV18; the D is unclear. Germline CDR1 and CDR2: KGHSH and LQKENI. This CDR3 has 15 residues. Trimming left V 2 bases short and J 2 bases short, with 13 bases between. The CDR3 bases are TGTGCCAGCTCACCAGGGAAAGGTTCCGCCTACGAGCAGTACTTC. Amino acids: CASSPGKGSAYEQYF.

The chain is built from TRBV3-1 (or the pseudogene TRBV3-2) and TRBJ2-7; D uncertain. Germline lookup yields CDR1 LGHDT and CDR2 YNNKEL (reference sequence). V dropped 4 bases and J dropped 1 base, with 8 bases sitting between them. The CDR3 spans 13 residues. As DNA, the CDR3 is TGTGCCAGCAGCCCGGGTTGGTCCTACGAGCAGTACTTC. Encoded protein: CASSPGWSYEQYF.

The chain uses TRBV4-1 and TRBJ1-4; D remains ambiguous. The V and J ends lost 0 bases and 8 bases respectively, with 10 bases between them. Germline CDR1 is MGHRA and CDR2 is YSYEKL. The CDR3 is 14 amino acids. The CDR3: CASSQEAKEEKLFF. Written as DNA, the CDR3 is TGCGCCAGCAGCCAAGAGGCGAAAGAGGAAAAACTGTTTTTT.

The chain combines TRBV29-1 with TRBJ1-1, with TRBD1 matching over 8 bases. V dropped 8 bases and J dropped 7; count of bases not matched to a gene: 12. CDR1 and CDR2 from the germline V gene are SQVTM and ANQGSEA. CDR3 size: 13 residues. Written as DNA, the CDR3 is TGCAGCCCGAGGGCCAGGGGGCCTTTTGAAGCTTTCTTT. Protein sequence: CSPRARGPFEAFF.

The chain carries TRBV27 and TRBJ1-6; D gene unclear. The CDR3 length is 15 residues. Trimming left V 2 bases short and J 5 bases short, with 10 bases between. Germline CDR1 MNHEY, CDR2 SMNVEV (reference sequence). The CDR3 here is CASSLMTLHNSPLHF. The CDR3 nucleotides read TGTGCCAGCAGTTTAATGACACTCCATAATTCACCCCTCCACTTT.

The gene calls are TRBV29-1 and TRBJ1-1, with TRBD1 identical over 7 bases. Germline V gene data show CDR1 as SQVTM and CDR2 as ANQGSEA. With 5 bases clipped from V and 0 bases from J, the junction kept 3 bases outside the gene matches. The CDR3 length is 13 residues. CDR3 protein: CSVQGQLNTEAFF. The CDR3 nucleotides read TGCAGCGTTCAGGGACAGTTGAACACTGAAGCTTTCTTT.

This clone turned up a few times. The chain has TRBV5-8 and TRBJ2-7; D remains ambiguous. Germline V gene data show CDR1 as SGHTS and CDR2 as YDEGEE. V lost 3 bases, J lost 0 bases, and 16 bases lay in between. The CDR3 has 16 amino acids. The CDR3 spells CASSSFDGVFSYEQYF. CDR3 nucleotide sequence: TGTGCCAGCAGCTCCTTCGACGGAGTCTTCTCCTACGAGCAGTACTTC.

The DNA of the CDR3 is TGTGCTAGTGGTTTACGTGAGGCCAACTCTGGAAACACCATATATTTT. Amino acid sequence: CASGLREANSGNTIYF. The chain recombines TRBV12-5 with TRBJ1-3; unclear D gene. Deletions cut 3 bases from V and 0 bases from J, with 12 bases between. Germline V gives CDR1 LGHNT, CDR2 FRNRAP. The CDR3 sequence is 16 residues long.

The chain joins TRBV19 to TRBJ1-2; a weak D match, TRBD1 (6 bases). The ends were cut back, 8 bases at V and 6 bases at J, with 13 bases in the middle. The CDR3 has 12 residues. Germline V CDR1 and CDR2: LNHDA, SQIVND (reference sequence). Here the CDR3 DNA reads TGTGCCAGTGAAGGGACAATCGATGGCTACACCTTC. This gives the protein CASEGTIDGYTF.

The V and J genes are TRBV3-1 (or the pseudogene TRBV3-2) and TRBJ2-7, with D tentatively TRBD2 (5 bases). Trimming shortened V by 2 bases and J by 2 bases, and 7 bases separated the two germline ends. The CDR3 consists of 13 residues. Germline V gene data show CDR1 as LGHDT and CDR2 as YNNKEL (reference sequence). CDR3 coding DNA: TGTGCCAGCAGCCAATACGGGGCCTACGAGCAGTACTTC. It encodes CASSQYGAYEQYF.

The CDR3 region has the DNA TGCGCCAGCAGTTCGGCCCAATCTAACACTGAAGCTTTCTTT. It codes for CASSSAQSNTEAFF. The V and J genes are TRBV5-1 and TRBJ1-1; no firm D call. This CDR3 has 14 residues. CDR1 and CDR2 from the germline V gene are SGHRS and YFSETQ. V lost 5 bases and J 2 bases, leaving 13 bases between the germline ends. Complete variable domain (other parts from reference TRBV5-1 and TRBJ1-1): KAGVTQTPRYLIKTRGQQVTLSCSPISGHRSVSWYQQTPGQGLQFLFEYFSETQRNKGNFPGRFSGRQFSNSRSEMNVSTLELGDSALYLCASSSAQSNTEAFFGQGTRLTVV.

The genes are TRBV5-4 and TRBJ2-2; 12 bases align to TRBD2. The CDR3 spans 17 residues. CDR1 and CDR2 from the germline V gene are SGHNT and YYREEE (reference sequence). Germline trimming cut 2 bases from V and 3 bases from J; bases unmatched to any gene: 5. The CDR3 coding sequence is TGTGCCAGCAGCTTTACTAGCGGGAGGACCCACACCGGGGAGCTGTTTTTT. It translates to CASSFTSGRTHTGELFF.

The chain links TRBV7-2 to TRBJ2-5; D is undetermined. Germline CDR1 SGHTA, CDR2 FQGNSA. V gave up 3 bases and J gave up 9 bases, with 14 bases separating them. The CDR3 spans 13 residues. The CDR3 DNA reads as TGTGCCAGCAGCTTCGGGCCTACCCCGGCCCAGTACTTC. As protein: CASSFGPTPAQYF.

V gene TRBV11-1 combines with J gene TRBJ1-1; possible D gene TRBD1, 6 bases. The CDR3 has 14 residues. CDR1 is SGHAT, CDR2 FQDESV, per germline (reference sequence). The V and J ends lost 1 base and 5 bases respectively, with 11 bases between them. CDR3 nucleotide sequence: TGTGCCAGCAGCTTAGGTCAGGGGAGGACTGAAGCTTTCTTT. This gives the protein CASSLGQGRTEAFF.